The 29 T cell receptor beta chains below were found in one sample sequenced in a study of T cell responses to AZD1222 COVID-19 vaccine. TCRdb's table, derived via immunoSEQ multiplex PCR, lists solely in-frame clones and lacks some. The data contain about 94,000 clones, roughly 85% of them singletons. The sample here was peripheral blood, taken 28 days after the second AZD1222 dose. The source is an adult who received the AZD1222 COVID-19 vaccine.

The chain is built from TRBV10-3 and TRBJ2-7, with D perhaps matching TRBD2 (6 bases). Between the trimmed V and J ends, which lost 5 bases and 2 bases, there was a span of 16 bases. Germline CDR1 and CDR2: ENHRY and SYGVKD. This CDR3 has 15 amino acids. The CDR3 sequence is CAISPSAGTPYEQYF. CDR3 nucleotides: TGTGCCATCAGTCCCTCCGCCGGGACTCCCTACGAGCAGTACTTC.

This chain connects TRBV7-2 to TRBJ2-7; TRBD2 aligns across 13 bases. The ends lost 1 base at V and 7 bases at J; junction bases unmatched: 7. The CDR3 totals 16 residues. Germline lookup yields CDR1 SGHTA and CDR2 FQGNSA. CDR3 sequence (DNA): TGTGCCAGCAGCTTAGACTGGACTAGCGGGAGTGAAGAGCAGTACTTC. It encodes CASSLDWTSGSEEQYF.

The V call is TRBV6-5, the J call TRBJ2-1; TRBD1 agrees at 9 bases. Trimming at V came to 5 bases and at J to 6 bases, leaving 8 bases not matched to a gene. The germline gives CDR1 MNHEY, CDR2 SVGAGI. The length of the CDR3 is 15 residues. The CDR3 reads CASSPDRGFANEQFF. As DNA, the CDR3 is TGTGCCAGCAGTCCTGACAGGGGGTTCGCCAATGAGCAGTTCTTC.

The rearrangement uses TRBV28 and TRBJ1-1, with a weak D call TRBD1 (5 bases). The CDR3 extends over 12 amino acids. CDR1 and CDR2 (germline): MDHEN, SYDVKM. Trimming left V 3 bases short and J 8 bases short, with 10 bases between. CDR3 coding DNA: TGTGCCAGCAGTTTGGGGGATGCAGAAGCTTTCTTT. Translated: CASSLGDAEAFF.

The table lists this clone with a few counts. This chain links TRBV4-1 with TRBJ1-2; D possibly corresponds to TRBD1 (5 bases). This CDR3 has 15 residues. V gave up 3 bases and J gave up 0 bases, with 11 bases separating them. Germline CDR1 MGHRA, CDR2 YSYEKL. Here the CDR3 DNA reads TGCGCCAGCAGCCACGCCGCGGGGGCTAACTATGGCTACACCTTC. Protein: CASSHAAGANYGYTF.

CDR3 sequence (DNA): TGTGCCAGCAGCAAGGGGAACACTGAAGCTTTCTTT. This translates into CASSKGNTEAFF. The chain is built from TRBV21-1 and TRBJ1-1. TRBV21-1 is a pseudogene. The CDR3 is 12 residues long.

V gene TRBV29-1 combines with J gene TRBJ2-7, with TRBD2 identical over 9 bases. J gave up 5 bases and V 3 bases, and 5 bases lay outside the gene matches. The CDR3 is made up of 13 amino acids. CDR1 and CDR2 (germline): SQVTM, ANQGSEA. The CDR3 sequence: CSVETAGGHEQYF. The DNA for the CDR3 is TGCAGCGTTGAGACAGCGGGAGGCCACGAGCAGTACTTC.

This sequence joins TRBV5-3 and TRBJ2-3; 13 bases map to TRBD2. TRBV5-3 is reported as an ORF; its role is uncertain. CDR3 length equals 17 residues. The trim removed 5 bases at V and 1 base at J, leaving 7 bases unmatched. DNA of the CDR3: TGTGCCAGAAGAAGACTAGCGGGGGGCAGGCGCACAGATACGCAGTATTTT. Protein product: CARRRLAGGRRTDTQYF.

The chain carries TRBV6-2 or TRBV6-3 and TRBJ1-1; 9 bases line up with TRBD1. The CDR3 totals 16 residues. The germline V gene encodes CDR1 MNHEY and CDR2 SVGEGT. With 0 bases clipped from V and 7 bases from J, the junction kept 9 bases outside the gene matches. CDR3 in DNA: TGTGCCAGCAGTTACTCGTCCGACAGGGGGGCTATTGAAGCTTTCTTT. It yields the protein CASSYSSDRGAIEAFF.

CDR3 residues: CASTGGMNTEAFF. The CDR3 DNA sequence: TGTGCCAGCACCGGTGGTATGAACACTGAAGCTTTCTTT. The V gene is TRBV6-5, the J gene TRBJ1-1, with no clear D. The V end lost 7 bases, the J end lost 0 bases, and 9 bases lay between the germline ends. This CDR3 contains 13 residues. Germline V CDR1 and CDR2: MNHEY, SVGAGI.

V usage is TRBV7-6 and J usage is TRBJ1-4; D is possibly TRBD1 (5 bases). Deletions cut 0 bases from V and 8 bases from J, with 13 bases between. CDR1 is SGHVS, CDR2 FNYEAQ, per germline. The CDR3 totals 15 residues. The CDR3 coding sequence is TGTGCCAGCAGCTTAGCAGGAGGGGCAGGGGAAAAACTGTTTTTT. Amino acids: CASSLAGGAGEKLFF.

The chain carries TRBV19 and TRBJ2-7; 8 bases are shared with TRBD1. V gave up 5 bases and J gave up 4 bases; unmatched junction bases: 13. The CDR3 loop spans 16 amino acids. The germline V gene encodes CDR1 LNHDA and CDR2 SQIVND (reference sequence). The CDR3: CASSARTGTGGYEQYF. As DNA, the CDR3 is TGTGCCAGTAGTGCACGAACCGGGACAGGCGGATACGAGCAGTACTTC. Full variable domain (outside the CDR3, taken from reference TRBV19 and TRBJ2-7): DGGITQSPKYLFRKEGQNVTLSCEQNLNHDAMYWYRQDPGQGLRLIYYSQIVNDFQKGDIAEGYSVSREKKESFPLTVTSAQKNPTAFYLCASSARTGTGGYEQYFGPGTRLTVT.

The chain couples TRBV13 to TRBJ2-7, with D tentatively TRBD2 (6 bases). CDR3 length: 13 amino acids. Germline CDR1 PRHDT, CDR2 FYEKMQ (reference sequence). V lost 0 bases and J lost 5, with 8 bases in between. The CDR3 spells CASSLGGGNEQYF. DNA for the CDR3: TGTGCCAGCAGCTTAGGTGGAGGGAACGAGCAGTACTTC. Variable domain in full (rest from reference TRBV13 and TRBJ2-7): AAGVIQSPRHLIKEKRETATLKCYPIPRHDTVYWYQQGPGQDPQFLISFYEKMQSDKGSIPDRFSAQQFSDYHSELNMSSLELGDSALYFCASSLGGGNEQYFGPGTRLTVT.

This clone was seen a single time. The chain links TRBV5-6 to TRBJ2-1; D gene uncertain. The CDR3 is made up of 15 amino acids. The V and J ends lost 0 bases and 0 bases respectively, with 7 bases between them. The germline V gene has CDR1 SGHDT and CDR2 YYEEEE. CDR3 region: CASSLGYSSYNEQFF. Written as DNA, the CDR3 is TGTGCCAGCAGCTTGGGGTATAGCTCCTACAATGAGCAGTTCTTC. The entire variable domain, with the rest obtained from reference TRBV5-6 and TRBJ2-1, is as follows: DAGVTQSPTHLIKTRGQQVTLRCSPKSGHDTVSWYQQALGQGPQFIFQYYEEEERQRGNFPDRFSGHQFPNYSSELNVNALLLGDSALYLCASSLGYSSYNEQFFGPGTRLTVL.

The rearrangement links TRBV13 to TRBJ2-7; 10 nucleotides align to TRBD2. This CDR3 region has 15 residues. Per germline, CDR1 PRHDT and CDR2 FYEKMQ (reference sequence). V lost 4 bases and J lost 3; bases outside the gene matches: 6. Here the CDR3 reads CASSSRGTSDYEQYF. In DNA form, the CDR3 reads TGTGCCAGCAGCTCGAGAGGGACTAGCGACTACGAGCAGTACTTC.

This clone was seen only a few times. CDR3 in DNA: TGCGCCAGCAGCCAAGACGCGGACAGGGACGAGACCCAGTACTTC. Protein: CASSQDADRDETQYF. V gene TRBV4-1 combines with J gene TRBJ2-5; 8 positions match TRBD1. Trimming removed 0 bases from V and 5 bases from J; junction bases left unmatched: 5. This CDR3 contains 15 residues. CDR1 is MGHRA, CDR2 YSYEKL, per germline.

This chain uses TRBV9 with TRBJ2-2; D perhaps matches TRBD1 (6 bases). CDR1 is SGDLS and CDR2 is YYNGEE in the germline V gene. The CDR3 extends over 14 amino acids. V was shortened by 1 base and J by 6 bases, with 10 bases between the two germline ends. The CDR3 reads CASSVTGKAGELFF. CDR3 nucleotides: TGTGCCAGCAGCGTAACAGGGAAGGCCGGGGAGCTGTTTTTT. Full variable domain (outside the CDR3, taken from reference TRBV9 and TRBJ2-2): DSGVTQTPKHLITATGQRVTLRCSPRSGDLSVYWYQQSLDQGLQFLIQYYNGEERAKGNILERFSAQQFPDLHSELNLSSLELGDSALYFCASSVTGKAGELFFGEGSRLTVL.

The chain links TRBV19 to TRBJ2-5; D might be TRBD1 or TRBD2, each matching 5 bases. Trimming took 0 bases from V and 4 from J, leaving 15 bases between them. In germline, CDR1 is LNHDA, CDR2 SQIVND (reference sequence). This CDR3 is 16 amino acids long. The CDR3 sequence is CASSIDGGVVRETQYF. The DNA of the CDR3 is TGTGCCAGTAGTATAGATGGGGGAGTAGTTCGAGAGACCCAGTACTTC.

This CDR3 is CASSDISGAGELFF. CDR3 coding DNA: TGTGCCAGCAGTGACATATCGGGAGCCGGGGAGCTGTTTTTT. The J gene is TRBJ2-2, the V gene TRBV6-4, with D possibly being TRBD2 (6 bases). CDR3 length equals 14 residues. Germline CDR1 MRHNA, CDR2 SNTAGT. With 2 bases removed from V and 6 bases from J, the gap between germline ends came to 10 bases.

V and J are TRBV16 and TRBJ2-3; 9 bases align to TRBD2. In germline, CDR1 is KGHSY, CDR2 FQNENV. J was trimmed by 2 bases and V by 4 bases; bases with no gene match: 10. This CDR3 has 17 amino acids. The CDR3: CASSPPRGRALTDTQYF. CDR3 sequence (DNA): TGTGCCAGCAGCCCCCCTCGCGGGAGGGCCCTCACAGATACGCAGTATTTT.

This clone came up once. The chain combines TRBV9 with TRBJ1-2; D possibly corresponds to TRBD1 (6 bases). The germline V and J ends were trimmed by 3 bases and 8 bases, with 14 bases remaining between them. The germline CDR1 and CDR2 sequences are SGDLS and YYNGEE. This CDR3 contains 13 residues. The CDR3 DNA reads TGTGCCAGCAGCGGATTGGACAGCGTGGGCTACACCTTC. Translated: CASSGLDSVGYTF. The full variable domain, completed using reference TRBV9 and TRBJ1-2, is DSGVTQTPKHLITATGQRVTLRCSPRSGDLSVYWYQQSLDQGLQFLIQYYNGEERAKGNILERFSAQQFPDLHSELNLSSLELGDSALYFCASSGLDSVGYTFGSGTRLTVV.

The chain has TRBV21-1 and TRBJ1-2; whether TRBD1, the table's D call, matches the DNA was not checked. TRBV21-1 represents a pseudogene. CDR3 length: 16 amino acids. CDR3 nucleotide sequence: TGTGCCAGCAGCAGACTTCTACAGGGGGCAAGGGGTGGCTACACCTTC. Its translation is CASSRLLQGARGGYTF.

The V and J genes are TRBV19 and TRBJ2-2; D tentatively reads TRBD1 or TRBD2 (7 bases each). This CDR3 contains 17 residues. In germline, CDR1 is LNHDA, CDR2 SQIVND (reference sequence). V lost 7 bases and J lost 3, with 21 bases in between. The CDR3 DNA sequence: TGTGCCAGTAACCCCTCCGGGGAGGGGGCGCACACCGGGGAGCTGTTTTTT. Its translation: CASNPSGEGAHTGELFF.

The chain carries TRBV28 and TRBJ2-7; TRBD1 matches 9 bases. Germline assignment: CDR1 MDHEN and CDR2 SYDVKM. The junction had 6 bases not matched to a gene; V was cut back by 6 bases and J by 3 bases. The CDR3 has 14 residues. CDR3 loop: CASRKTGGIYEQYF. CDR3 DNA: TGTGCCAGCAGAAAGACAGGGGGGATCTACGAGCAGTACTTC.

V and J are TRBV6-6 and TRBJ2-7, with a weak D call TRBD2 (6 bases). CDR3 size: 12 residues. Germline V lookup: CDR1 MNHNY, CDR2 SVGAGI (reference sequence). Between the trimmed V and J ends, which lost 9 bases and 2 bases, there was a span of 11 bases. CDR3 amino acids: CASGGTPYEQYF. In DNA, the CDR3 is TGTGCCAGTGGAGGGACTCCCTACGAGCAGTACTTC.

This clone was observed a few times. The chain carries TRBV15 and TRBJ2-1; 8 positions agree with TRBD2. Trimming removed 0 bases from V and 5 bases from J; junction bases left unmatched: 3. Germline V gene data show CDR1 as LNHNV and CDR2 as YYDKDF (reference sequence). The length of the CDR3 is 15 residues. The chain's CDR3 is CATSRDGLADNEQFF. CDR3 nucleotide sequence: TGTGCCACCAGCAGAGATGGACTAGCCGACAATGAGCAGTTCTTC.

This clone occurred a few times. The rearrangement links TRBV29-1 to TRBJ2-7; D uncertain. Germline V CDR1 and CDR2: SQVTM, ANQGSEA. CDR3 length equals 14 residues. Trimming left V 4 bases short and J 0 bases short, with 13 bases between. In DNA, the CDR3 is TGCAGCGTTGCTGGTTTGCGGTTCTCCTACGAGCAGTACTTC. Its translation is CSVAGLRFSYEQYF.

This clone was seen a single time. The same CDR3 is also encoded by other DNA sequences in this sample. The chain has TRBV7-9 and TRBJ2-1; 10 bases match TRBD2. The ends lost 0 bases at V and 2 bases at J; junction bases unmatched: 1. The CDR3 loop spans 16 amino acids. Germline CDR1 is SEHNR and CDR2 is FQNEAQ (reference sequence). CDR3 nucleotides: TGTGCCAGCAGCTTAGCTCTAGCGGGGGCCTACAATGAGCAGTTCTTC. It yields the protein CASSLALAGAYNEQFF.

The chain recombines TRBV5-6 with TRBJ2-3, with TRBD1 matching 9 bases. V dropped 6 bases and J dropped 4; count of bases not matched to a gene: 9. This CDR3 has 15 residues. Germline V gene sequence: CDR1 SGHDT, CDR2 YYEEEE. CDR3 loop: CASNSGTGWADTQYF. In DNA form, the CDR3 reads TGTGCCAGCAACTCCGGGACAGGGTGGGCAGATACGCAGTATTTT.